This T cell receptor (beta chain) was sequenced during a study of immune cell composition in non-small cell lung cancer. This clone has more than one count but fewer than ten. The assay was immunoSEQ multiplex PCR, and TCRdb's table has in-frame clones only and misses some. The sample holds around 7,000 clones; approximately 84% are singletons and the top ten take 9.5% to 15%. Normal lung was taken at the farthest possible site, at least 3 cm from tumour. This sequence originates from a human donor with non-small cell lung cancer. The sequenced sample consisted of non-adjacent lung tissue.

The CDR3 coding sequence is TGTGCCAGCAGTGAAGGACCCTACACTGAAGCTTTCTTT. Translation gives CASSEGPYTEAFF. The chain employs TRBV6-1 and TRBJ1-1; no clear D gene. V was clipped by 1 base and J by 3 bases, with 6 bases between them. The germline CDR1 and CDR2 sequences are MNHNS and SASEGT. This CDR3 spans 13 amino acids.